The 16 T cell receptor beta chains below come from one sample, sequenced in a study of response to subunit inactivated influenza vaccine. TCRdb re-called the RT-PCR reads with MiXCR, one entry per CDR3 protein. Found here are around 580,000 distinct CDR3 sequences, 12% of them singletons; the top ten hold roughly 10%. The starting material was PBMCs from blood, obtained on the day of vaccination. These receptors were obtained from a man in his forties or fifties who received an inactivated influenza vaccine.

This clonotype was seen ten or more times. The V call is TRBV20-1, the J call TRBJ2-1, with D unresolved. Germline V CDR1 and CDR2: DFQATT, SNEGSKA (reference sequence). V dropped 3 bases and J dropped 4 bases, with 7 bases sitting between them. This CDR3 has 12 amino acids. The CDR3 protein is CSARPSYNEQFF. The CDR3 DNA is TGCAGTGCTAGGCCGTCTTACAATGAGCAGTTCTTC.

In this sample, this clonotype turned up many times. The gene calls are TRBV5-1 and TRBJ1-2, with 7 bases fitting TRBD1. This CDR3 has 13 residues. In germline, CDR1 is SGHRS, CDR2 YFSETQ. V trimming: 0 bases; J trimming: 9 bases; junction bases outside the gene matches: 5. CDR3 in amino acids: CASSLAQGVSYTF. The DNA of the CDR3 is TGCGCCAGCAGCTTGGCCCAGGGGGTGAGCTACACCTTC.

The rearrangement links TRBV5-1 to TRBJ2-7, with D unresolved. The CDR3 totals 14 residues. The V and J ends lost 4 bases and 3 bases respectively, with 14 bases between them. Germline V gene lookup returns CDR1 SGHRS and CDR2 YFSETQ. DNA for the CDR3: TGCGCCAGCAGCCCCGCAGGATCCCTCTACGAGCAGTACTTC. This codes for CASSPAGSLYEQYF.

Ten or more counts support this clonotype. J is TRBJ1-2 and V is TRBV18; 12 bases fit TRBD1. J gave up 6 bases and V 4 bases, and 3 bases lay outside the gene matches. CDR3 size: 14 residues. CDR1 KGHSH and CDR2 LQKENI come from the germline V gene. CDR3 loop: CASSQGQGADGYTF. The DNA for the CDR3 is TGTGCCAGCTCACAGGGACAGGGGGCCGATGGCTACACCTTC.

The chain employs TRBV5-1 and TRBJ2-5; 7 nucleotides agree with TRBD1. V trimming: 5 bases; J trimming: 2 bases; junction bases outside the gene matches: 9. The CDR3 is made up of 15 amino acids. Per germline, CDR1 SGHRS and CDR2 YFSETQ. CDR3 sequence reads: CASRVGTVSQETQYF. CDR3 coding DNA: TGCGCCAGCAGGGTGGGGACAGTCTCTCAAGAGACCCAGTACTTC.

The sample holds a few counts of this clonotype. The chain carries TRBV4-2 and TRBJ1-1; tentatively, D is TRBD1 (6 bases). The V gene lost 1 base and the J gene lost 5 bases, with 14 bases spanning the gap. This CDR3 is 15 amino acids long. Per germline, CDR1 LGHNA and CDR2 YNFKEQ. CDR3 protein: CASSQAGGGLTEAFF. The CDR3 region has the DNA TGTGCCAGCAGCCAAGCAGGAGGGGGTCTGACTGAAGCTTTCTTT.

This clonotype showed up many times. The V call is TRBV4-3, the J call TRBJ1-1, with D uncertain. V lost 6 bases, J lost 0 bases, and 8 bases lay in between. Germline V gives CDR1 LGHNA, CDR2 YSLEER. CDR3 length: 13 amino acids. CDR3 nucleotides: TGCGCCAGCAGTATGAGATTGAACACTGAAGCTTTCTTT. It is translated as CASSMRLNTEAFF.

This chain connects TRBV20-1 to TRBJ2-7; 9 positions match TRBD1. Germline V CDR1 and CDR2: DFQATT, SNEGSKA (reference sequence). This CDR3 comprises 15 residues. V dropped 6 bases and J dropped 1; count of bases not matched to a gene: 10. The DNA for the CDR3 is TGCAGTGCCAGCCGAAGGGACAGGGTTTCCTACGAGCAGTACTTC. Translated: CSASRRDRVSYEQYF.

The gene calls are TRBV7-8 and TRBJ2-3; D tentatively reads TRBD1 or TRBD2 (7 bases each). V lost 3 bases to trimming and J lost 3 bases, with 13 bases between them. CDR1 is SGHVS, CDR2 FQNEAQ, per germline. CDR3 length equals 15 residues. CDR3 in DNA: TGTGCCAGCAGCTTTACAGGGGAGGGAACAGATACGCAGTATTTT. This gives the protein CASSFTGEGTDTQYF.

This clonotype was observed a few times. The J gene is TRBJ2-1, the V gene TRBV6-4; TRBD2 might be the D (5 bases). Germline CDR1 MRHNA, CDR2 SNTAGT. The CDR3 consists of 14 residues. Trimming shortened V by 3 bases and J by 0 bases, and 6 bases separated the two germline ends. The CDR3 DNA sequence: TGTGCCAGCAGTGAAGGACTCTCCTACAATGAGCAGTTCTTC. Residues: CASSEGLSYNEQFF.

Only a few counts were recorded for this clonotype. The chain combines TRBV13 with TRBJ2-1; possible D gene TRBD1, 6 bases. Germline loops: CDR1 PRHDT, CDR2 FYEKMQ (reference sequence). Trimming cost V 3 bases and J 3 bases, with 15 bases left between them. This CDR3 spans 16 amino acids. In DNA form, the CDR3 reads TGTGCCAGCAGCTTGATGTTTGGGGGCAGCTACAATGAGCAGTTCTTC. Amino acids: CASSLMFGGSYNEQFF. Full variable domain (remainder filled in from reference TRBV13 and TRBJ2-1): AAGVIQSPRHLIKEKRETATLKCYPIPRHDTVYWYQQGPGQDPQFLISFYEKMQSDKGSIPDRFSAQQFSDYHSELNMSSLELGDSALYFCASSLMFGGSYNEQFFGPGTRLTVL.

In its sample, this clonotype was seen many times. The genes are TRBV5-1 and TRBJ2-1; D possibly uses TRBD1 or TRBD2 (5 bases each). The CDR3 runs to 17 residues. V was clipped by 0 bases and J by 5 bases, with 18 bases between them. Germline CDR1 and CDR2: SGHRS and YFSETQ. The CDR3 here is CASSLGGDSRGNNEQFF. The CDR3 DNA sequence: TGCGCCAGCAGCTTGGGAGGCGACAGTCGAGGGAACAATGAGCAGTTCTTC.

This clonotype was counted at least ten times. The chain has TRBV6-2 or TRBV6-3 and TRBJ2-1, with a possible D match to TRBD2 (6 bases). The CDR3 length is 15 residues. Trimming stripped 6 bases from V and 7 bases from J, with 19 bases between. Germline V gene data show CDR1 as MNHEY and CDR2 as SVGEGT. CDR3 protein: CASSPQPEGRNEQFF. In DNA, the CDR3 is TGTGCCAGCAGCCCCCAGCCGGAGGGCCGGAATGAGCAGTTCTTC.

The genes are TRBV12-3 or TRBV12-4 and TRBJ1-4; D uncertain. The CDR3 consists of 13 residues. V was pared by 1 base and J by 10 bases, with 10 bases between. CDR3 amino acids: CASSLGLMGKLFF. The CDR3 DNA sequence: TGTGCCAGCAGTTTAGGGTTAATGGGAAAACTGTTTTTT.

This clonotype was seen a handful of times. The chain joins TRBV4-3 to TRBJ2-1; D gene unclear. There are 14 residues in the CDR3. Trimming pared 5 bases from V and 7 bases from J, leaving 15 bases between. Germline V CDR1 and CDR2: LGHNA, YSLEER. The CDR3, as DNA: TGCGCCAGCAGCAAAGGACGGATAGCAAATGAGCAGTTCTTC. Translated: CASSKGRIANEQFF.

This chain uses TRBV28 with TRBJ2-1; D is possibly TRBD1 (7 bases). V shed 5 bases and J shed 5 bases, with 16 bases lying between them. Germline V lookup: CDR1 MDHEN, CDR2 SYDVKM. The CDR3 runs to 15 residues. Written as DNA, the CDR3 is TGTGCCAGCAGTGAGGTTTCAGGGGGGCACAATGAGCAGTTCTTC. It codes for CASSEVSGGHNEQFF.